Sequencing of this TCR beta chain was carried out in a study of blood T cell repertoires in COVID-19. The overall study: Samples representing acute and convalescent COVID-19 were sourced from the United States, Italy and Spain.

With 3 bases removed from V and 4 bases from J, the gap between germline ends came to 18 bases. This CDR3 comprises 17 residues. Germline CDR1 is SGHVS and CDR2 is FNYEAQ. Sequenced by immunoSEQ multiplex PCR; TCRdb stores in-frame clones only, minus some. The sample comprises some 130,000 clones, around nine tenths of which are singletons, and 11% rests with the top ten. The chain has TRBV7-6 and TRBJ2-2; no definite D call. Sequenced sample: peripheral blood. The receptor was derived from a woman in her 70s with COVID-19, enrolled during active disease. The CDR3 DNA sequence: TGTGCCAGCAGCTTCGGGTTCAAAAAAGAGAGCACCGGGGAGCTGTTTTTT. Translation gives CASSFGFKKESTGELFF.